This passage covers 7 T cell receptor beta chains from one sample sequenced in a study of control samples from healthy donors and cancer patients. Sequenced by immunoSEQ multiplex PCR; TCRdb stores in-frame clones only, minus some. The table includes 140,000 to 150,000 clones, 89% detected once. The sequencing input was blood. These receptors all stem from a man aged 30 to 45 in good health.

This sequence joins TRBV6-5 and TRBJ2-3; 10 bases are a match to TRBD1. V shed 2 bases and J 6 bases; nucleotides not matched to a gene: 5. The CDR3 is 15 residues long. In germline, CDR1 is MNHEY, CDR2 SVGAGI. This CDR3 reads CASSYPTGGIDTQYF. The CDR3 nucleotides are TGTGCCAGCAGTTACCCGACAGGGGGCATTGATACGCAGTATTTT.

This chain joins TRBV5-6 and TRBJ2-2; D is perhaps TRBD1 (5 bases). CDR1 and CDR2 from the germline V gene are SGHDT and YYEEEE. The CDR3 length is 14 residues. Trimming cost V 5 bases and J 11 bases, with 19 bases left between them. The CDR3 sequence: CASSPGVQGGELFF. DNA of the CDR3: TGTGCCAGCAGTCCAGGCGTTCAGGGCGGTGAGCTGTTTTTT.

The count of this clone is one. The chain is built from TRBV25-1 and TRBJ2-3; no clear D gene. Germline V gene sequence: CDR1 MGHDK, CDR2 SYGVNS. V dropped 3 bases and J dropped 2 bases, with 3 bases sitting between them. The CDR3 has 12 amino acids. This CDR3 is CASSDNTDTQYF. The CDR3 DNA is TGTGCCAGCAGTGACAACACAGATACGCAGTATTTT.

The chain employs TRBV9 and TRBJ2-3, with 7 bases fitting TRBD2. The length of the CDR3 is 15 residues. The junction had 9 bases not matched to a gene; V was cut back by 3 bases and J by 5 bases. The germline gives CDR1 SGDLS, CDR2 YYNGEE. CDR3: CASSAGTMGGDTQYF. CDR3 coding DNA: TGTGCCAGCAGCGCTGGGACTATGGGAGGAGATACGCAGTATTTT. Filled out from reference TRBV9 and TRBJ2-3, the complete variable domain reads DSGVTQTPKHLITATGQRVTLRCSPRSGDLSVYWYQQSLDQGLQFLIQYYNGEERAKGNILERFSAQQFPDLHSELNLSSLELGDSALYFCASSAGTMGGDTQYFGPGTRLTVL.

This clone came up once. The CDR3 loop reads CASSLGPSRAGLAYEQYF. The CDR3 bases are TGTGCCAGCAGCTTAGGACCCTCGCGGGCGGGGCTGGCCTACGAGCAGTACTTC. V and J are TRBV7-2 and TRBJ2-7, with D possibly matching TRBD2 (6 bases). V was pared by 1 base and J by 2 bases, with 21 bases between. CDR3 size: 18 residues. From germline, CDR1 is SGHTA and CDR2 FQGNSA.

The V call is TRBV7-2, the J call TRBJ2-3; 9 nucleotides line up with TRBD2. Germline V lookup: CDR1 SGHTA, CDR2 FQGNSA. The junction had 7 bases not matched to a gene; V was cut back by 4 bases and J by 2 bases. CDR3 length: 16 residues. CDR3 DNA: TGTGCCAGCAGCTCGCGGGGGGGCGGGGCCACAGATACGCAGTATTTT. Residues: CASSSRGGGATDTQYF.

The chain couples TRBV18 to TRBJ1-5; D might be TRBD1 (5 bases). V dropped 2 bases and J dropped 4 bases, with 21 bases sitting between them. Germline V gives CDR1 KGHSH, CDR2 LQKENI. The CDR3 contains 18 residues. The CDR3 sequence is CASSPVGVNGALNQPQHF. The DNA of the CDR3 is TGTGCCAGCTCACCAGTGGGGGTCAATGGGGCGCTAAATCAGCCCCAGCATTTT. Together with reference TRBV18 and TRBJ1-5, the CDR3 gives the full variable domain: NAGVMQNPRHLVRRRGQEARLRCSPMKGHSHVYWYRQLPEEGLKFMVYLQKENIIDESGMPKERFSAEFPKEGPSILRIQQVVRGDSAAYFCASSPVGVNGALNQPQHFGDGTRLSIL.